Listed below are T cell receptor beta chains from one sample, sequenced in a study of technical replicates of blood from a handful of donors. The method was immunoSEQ multiplex PCR; TCRdb's version includes in-frame clones alone and lacks a portion of them. This repertoire shows 98,000 or so clones, around 95% found once; its top ten account for over 0.2%. The sequencing input was T cells isolated from PBMCs. These receptors were collected from a human donor in good health. Each CDR3 is given with its conserved first and last residue. The order of the fields is V gene, J gene, CDR3 protein.

V gene: TRBV9; J gene: TRBJ1-5; CDR3 protein: CASSPRGGSNQPQHF
V gene: TRBV9; J gene: TRBJ2-2; CDR3 protein: CASSSTGFANTGELFF
V gene: TRBV11-2; J gene: TRBJ1-3; CDR3 protein: CASSSGHSGNTIYF
V gene: TRBV19; J gene: TRBJ2-5; CDR3 protein: CASGDRDQETQYF
V gene: TRBV6-5; J gene: TRBJ2-1; CDR3 protein: CASSYSLGLRPFF
V gene: TRBV15; J gene: TRBJ2-2; CDR3 protein: CATRSSAGGRPAGELFF
V gene: TRBV5-4; J gene: TRBJ2-5; CDR3 protein: CASSLDGSGAGETQYF
V gene: TRBV9; J gene: TRBJ2-3; CDR3 protein: CASSVGGTNTDTQYF
V gene: TRBV6-1; J gene: TRBJ1-6; CDR3 protein: CASSELGTDNSPLHF
V gene: TRBV27; J gene: TRBJ2-1; CDR3 protein: CASTAAGYNEQFF
V gene: TRBV9; J gene: TRBJ1-5; CDR3 protein: CASSVGENLSNQPQHF
V gene: TRBV7-3; J gene: TRBJ1-1; CDR3 protein: CASSLLGGNTEAFF
V gene: TRBV7-9; J gene: TRBJ2-2; CDR3 protein: CASRPGTGGTGELFF
V gene: TRBV18; J gene: TRBJ2-2; CDR3 protein: CASWDRGNTGELFF
V gene: TRBV28; J gene: TRBJ1-5; CDR3 protein: CASSLFPKWSVLNQPQHF
V gene: TRBV4-1; J gene: TRBJ2-1; CDR3 protein: CASSKKGQAGNEQFF
V gene: TRBV27; J gene: TRBJ2-7; CDR3 protein: CASSRRLGVAYEQYF
V gene: TRBV5-1; J gene: TRBJ2-7; CDR3 protein: CASHSRTGGHEQYF
V gene: TRBV5-1; J gene: TRBJ1-3; CDR3 protein: CASSLGPTDDSGNTIYF
V gene: TRBV7-9; J gene: TRBJ2-7; CDR3 protein: CASSSEQGPNEQYF
V gene: TRBV7-9; J gene: TRBJ2-7; CDR3 protein: CATHVFGGFEQYF
V gene: TRBV4-1; J gene: TRBJ2-7; CDR3 protein: CASSHVGYEQYF
V gene: TRBV5-1; J gene: TRBJ2-2; CDR3 protein: CASSLVGQRNTGELFF
V gene: TRBV2; J gene: TRBJ2-3; CDR3 protein: CASSPQGTDTQYF
V gene: TRBV6-5; J gene: TRBJ2-7; CDR3 protein: CASSYGGENEQYF
V gene: TRBV21-1; J gene: TRBJ2-3; CDR3 protein: CASSNDRGQGGLDTQYF
V gene: TRBV7-9; J gene: TRBJ1-1; CDR3 protein: CASSPAYRGEMNTEAFF
V gene: TRBV7-2; J gene: TRBJ1-5; CDR3 protein: CASSDLPGLLMDQPQHF
V gene: TRBV25-1; J gene: TRBJ1-1; CDR3 protein: CASSRSRAGQGSTEAFF
V gene: TRBV7-8; J gene: TRBJ2-5; CDR3 protein: CASSFLRTSGRGETQYF
V gene: TRBV6-5; J gene: TRBJ1-5; CDR3 protein: CASSYSAGAQPQHF
V gene: TRBV25-1; J gene: TRBJ2-2; CDR3 protein: CASSVGQGDTGELFF
V gene: TRBV5-1; J gene: TRBJ1-5; CDR3 protein: CASSPGGWGQPQHF
V gene: TRBV9; J gene: TRBJ1-2; CDR3 protein: CASSVASGIGGLMGYTF
V gene: TRBV4-1; J gene: TRBJ2-5; CDR3 protein: CASSASGKMAQYF
V gene: TRBV29-1; J gene: TRBJ2-7; CDR3 protein: CSVGVYEQYF
V gene: TRBV5-4; J gene: TRBJ2-2; CDR3 protein: CASSPTPLAGPNTGELFF
V gene: TRBV7-9; J gene: TRBJ2-2; CDR3 protein: CASSLGTITGELFF
V gene: TRBV11-2; J gene: TRBJ1-2; CDR3 protein: CASSLGQGGNYGYTF
V gene: TRBV2; J gene: TRBJ2-2; CDR3 protein: CASSVWAAGRNTGELFF
V gene: TRBV6-5; J gene: TRBJ2-3; CDR3 protein: CASSKKGQGADTQYF
V gene: TRBV7-9; J gene: TRBJ1-1; CDR3 protein: CASSPLMTEAFF
V gene: TRBV28; J gene: TRBJ2-1; CDR3 protein: CASSRRMAPGLSSYNEQFF
V gene: TRBV28; J gene: TRBJ2-2; CDR3 protein: CASTWDREVGELFF
V gene: TRBV19; J gene: TRBJ2-2; CDR3 protein: CASTATSGNPNTGELFF
V gene: TRBV10-3; J gene: TRBJ2-5; CDR3 protein: CATRQGRSSGTLGETQYF
V gene: TRBV27; J gene: TRBJ1-4; CDR3 protein: CASSLSTGSGEKLFF
V gene: TRBV5-3; J gene: TRBJ1-5; CDR3 protein: CARSCAGLREKEGNQPQHF
V gene: TRBV4-1; J gene: TRBJ1-4; CDR3 protein: CASSQGTGVGEKLFF
V gene: TRBV6-6; J gene: TRBJ1-4; CDR3 protein: CASRRDRGGEKLFF
V gene: TRBV6-1; J gene: TRBJ1-1; CDR3 protein: CASSGAVEAFF